The sequence of this T cell receptor (beta chain) was determined in a study of Ad26.COV2.S vaccination and SARS-CoV-2 variants. TCRdb's copy holds only in-frame clones and misses some; the assay was immunoSEQ multiplex PCR. The data contain roughly 680,000 clones, 89% of them seen just once; the ten biggest clones take up about 1.5%. CDR1 KGHSH and CDR2 LQKENI come from the germline V gene. The CDR3 spans 15 residues. With 5 bases clipped from V and 4 bases from J, the junction kept 11 bases outside the gene matches. The treatment: about 20 received Ad26.COV2.S at low or high dose, single or two shots; about 5 received placebo; per-sample allocation not given. Samples came from day 63 after the first vaccine or placebo injection.

The source material was peripheral blood, sampled in a trial of Ad26.COV2.S vaccine versus placebo. The receptor was isolated from a person aged 18-60 years who received the Ad26.COV2.S COVID-19 vaccine or a placebo. The chain combines TRBV18 with TRBJ2-7, with 7 nucleotides matching TRBD1. DNA of the CDR3: TGTGCCAGCTCATTCACTATGGGGACAGAATACGAGCAGTACTTC. It translates to CASSFTMGTEYEQYF.